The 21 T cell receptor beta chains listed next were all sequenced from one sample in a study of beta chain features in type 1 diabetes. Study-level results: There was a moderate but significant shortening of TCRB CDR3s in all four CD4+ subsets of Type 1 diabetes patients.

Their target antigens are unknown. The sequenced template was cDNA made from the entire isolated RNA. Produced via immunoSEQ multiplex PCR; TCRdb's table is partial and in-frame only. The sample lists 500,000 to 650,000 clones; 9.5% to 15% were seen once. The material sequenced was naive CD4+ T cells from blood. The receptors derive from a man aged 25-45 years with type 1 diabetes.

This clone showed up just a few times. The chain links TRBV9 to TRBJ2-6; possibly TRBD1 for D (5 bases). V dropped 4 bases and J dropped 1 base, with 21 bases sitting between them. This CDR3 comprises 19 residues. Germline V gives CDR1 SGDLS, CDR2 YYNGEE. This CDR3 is CASSPAVRQKLSGANVLTF. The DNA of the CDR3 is TGTGCCAGCAGCCCCGCCGTGAGACAGAAGCTTTCTGGGGCCAACGTCCTGACTTTC.

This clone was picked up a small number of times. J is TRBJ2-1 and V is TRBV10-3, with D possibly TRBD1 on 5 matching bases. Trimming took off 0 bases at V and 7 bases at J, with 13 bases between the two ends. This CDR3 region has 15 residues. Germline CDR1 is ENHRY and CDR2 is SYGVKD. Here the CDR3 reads CAISESLSGLNEQFF. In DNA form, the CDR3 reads TGTGCCATCAGTGAGTCACTGTCAGGGTTGAATGAGCAGTTCTTC.

The CDR3 sequence is CASSPGASGGPGVTQYF. DNA of the CDR3: TGTGCCAGCAGCCCTGGCGCTAGCGGGGGCCCTGGTGTCACCCAGTACTTC. The chain employs TRBV7-3 and TRBJ2-5; 10 positions match TRBD2. V gave up 5 bases and J gave up 8 bases; unmatched junction bases: 17. The CDR3 runs 17 residues. The germline V gene has CDR1 SGHTA and CDR2 FQGTGA.

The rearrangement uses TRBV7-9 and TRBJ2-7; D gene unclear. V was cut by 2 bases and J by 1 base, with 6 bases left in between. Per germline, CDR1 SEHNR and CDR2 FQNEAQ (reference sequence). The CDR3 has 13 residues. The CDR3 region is CASSLHGSYEQYF. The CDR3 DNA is TGTGCCAGCAGCTTACACGGATCCTACGAGCAGTACTTC. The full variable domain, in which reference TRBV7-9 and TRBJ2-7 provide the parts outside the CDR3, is DTGVSQNPRHKITKRGQNVTFRCDPISEHNRLYWYRQTLGQGPEFLTYFQNEAQLEKSRLLSDRFSAERPKGSFSTLEIQRTEQGDSAMYLCASSLHGSYEQYFGPGTRLTVT.

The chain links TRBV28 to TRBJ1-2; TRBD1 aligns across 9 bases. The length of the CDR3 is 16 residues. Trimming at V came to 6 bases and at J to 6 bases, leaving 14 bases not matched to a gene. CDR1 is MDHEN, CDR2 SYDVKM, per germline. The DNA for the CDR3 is TGTGCCAGCAGCCCTTGGACAGGGGAGAAGTACAATGGCTACACCTTC. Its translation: CASSPWTGEKYNGYTF.

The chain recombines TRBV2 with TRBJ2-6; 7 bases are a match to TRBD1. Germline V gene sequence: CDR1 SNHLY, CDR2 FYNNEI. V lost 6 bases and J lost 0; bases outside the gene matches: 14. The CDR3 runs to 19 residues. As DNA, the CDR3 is TGTGCCAGCAGCCGCGACCCGGGACAGAGCTTCTCTGGGGCCAACGTCCTGACTTTC. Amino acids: CASSRDPGQSFSGANVLTF. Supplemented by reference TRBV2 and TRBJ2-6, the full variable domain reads EPEVTQTPSHQVTQMGQEVILRCVPISNHLYFYWYRQILGQKVEFLVSFYNNEISEKSEIFDDQFSVERPDGSNFTLKIRSTKLEDSAMYFCASSRDPGQSFSGANVLTFGAGSRLTVL.

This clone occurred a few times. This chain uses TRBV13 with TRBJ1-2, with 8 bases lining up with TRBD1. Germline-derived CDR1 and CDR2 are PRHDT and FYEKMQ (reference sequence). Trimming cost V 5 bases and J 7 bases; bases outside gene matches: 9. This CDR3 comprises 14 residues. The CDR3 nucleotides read TGTGCCAGCAGCACGGGACAGGAGGCGTTTGGCTACACCTTC. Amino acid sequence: CASSTGQEAFGYTF.

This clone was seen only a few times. CDR3 amino acids: CAWSVKGSGFVNEQFF. CDR3 DNA: TGTGCCTGGAGTGTGAAAGGTAGCGGCTTTGTAAATGAGCAGTTCTTC. The chain carries TRBV30 and TRBJ2-1, with D maybe TRBD2 (6 bases). The CDR3 length is 16 residues. Germline V lookup: CDR1 GTSNPN, CDR2 SVGIG (reference sequence). V gave up 0 bases and J gave up 7 bases, with 19 bases separating them.

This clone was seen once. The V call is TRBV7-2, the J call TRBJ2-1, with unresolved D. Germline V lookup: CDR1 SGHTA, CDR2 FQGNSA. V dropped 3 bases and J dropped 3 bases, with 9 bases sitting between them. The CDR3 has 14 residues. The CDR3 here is CASSLSADYNEQFF. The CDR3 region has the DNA TGTGCCAGCAGCTTGAGCGCGGACTACAATGAGCAGTTCTTC.

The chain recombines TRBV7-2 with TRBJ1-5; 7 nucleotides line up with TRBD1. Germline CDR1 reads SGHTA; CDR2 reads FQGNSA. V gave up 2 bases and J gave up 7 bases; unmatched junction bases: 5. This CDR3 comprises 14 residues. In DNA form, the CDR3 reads TGTGCCAGCAGCTTAAGACAGGGTGAACAGCCCCAGCATTTT. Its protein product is CASSLRQGEQPQHF.

Here the CDR3 reads CASSSQGNGYTF. CDR3 nucleotides: TGTGCCAGCAGCTCACAGGGGAATGGCTACACCTTC. This chain joins TRBV9 and TRBJ1-2; 7 bases are a match to TRBD1. Germline CDR1 and CDR2: SGDLS and YYNGEE. The CDR3 extends over 12 amino acids. V lost 4 bases and J lost 6; bases outside the gene matches: 3.

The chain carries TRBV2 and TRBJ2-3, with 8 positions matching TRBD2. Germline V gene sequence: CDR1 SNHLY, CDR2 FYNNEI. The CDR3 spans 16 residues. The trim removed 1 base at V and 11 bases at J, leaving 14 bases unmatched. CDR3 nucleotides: TGTGCCAGCAGTGAAGGGGCTAGCGGGTCCCCCGTGAGGCAGTATTTT. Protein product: CASSEGASGSPVRQYF. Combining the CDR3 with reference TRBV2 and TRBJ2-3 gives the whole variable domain EPEVTQTPSHQVTQMGQEVILRCVPISNHLYFYWYRQILGQKVEFLVSFYNNEISEKSEIFDDQFSVERPDGSNFTLKIRSTKLEDSAMYFCASSEGASGSPVRQYFGPGTRLTVL.

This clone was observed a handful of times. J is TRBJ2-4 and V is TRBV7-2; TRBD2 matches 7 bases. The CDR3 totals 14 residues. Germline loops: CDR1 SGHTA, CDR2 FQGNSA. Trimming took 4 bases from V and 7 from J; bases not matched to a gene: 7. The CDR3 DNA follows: TGTGCCAGCAGCTCGCCGGGGGGATCGAACATTCAGTACTTC. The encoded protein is CASSSPGGSNIQYF.

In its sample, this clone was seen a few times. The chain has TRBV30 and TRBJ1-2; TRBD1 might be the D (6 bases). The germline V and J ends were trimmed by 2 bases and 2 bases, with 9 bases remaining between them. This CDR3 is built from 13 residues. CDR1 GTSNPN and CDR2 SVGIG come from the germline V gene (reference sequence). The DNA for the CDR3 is TGTGCCTGGAGTTCAACAGGGAACTATGGCTACACCTTC. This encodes CAWSSTGNYGYTF.

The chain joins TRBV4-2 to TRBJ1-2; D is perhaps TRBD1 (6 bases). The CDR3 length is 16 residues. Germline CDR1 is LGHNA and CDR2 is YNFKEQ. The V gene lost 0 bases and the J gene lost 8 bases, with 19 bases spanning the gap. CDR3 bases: TGTGCCAGCAGCCAAGATTTTAAGGGGGTTACGGACGGCTACACCTTC. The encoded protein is CASSQDFKGVTDGYTF.

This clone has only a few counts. CDR3 coding DNA: TGTGCCAGCAGCCATAGCGGGGGGCCTCAAGAGACCCAGTACTTC. Residues: CASSHSGGPQETQYF. The V call is TRBV6-5, the J call TRBJ2-5; 10 bases align to TRBD2. J was trimmed by 2 bases and V by 6 bases; bases with no gene match: 6. This CDR3 has 15 residues. In germline, CDR1 is MNHEY, CDR2 SVGAGI.

CDR3 sequence: CSASGFEQFF. The CDR3 nucleotides are TGCAGTGCTAGCGGGTTTGAGCAGTTCTTC. The rearrangement joins TRBV20-1 to TRBJ2-1; D unresolved. The V gene's germline CDR1 is DFQATT and CDR2 SNEGSKA (reference sequence). The CDR3 is 10 residues long. V was pared by 3 bases and J by 9 bases, with 6 bases between.

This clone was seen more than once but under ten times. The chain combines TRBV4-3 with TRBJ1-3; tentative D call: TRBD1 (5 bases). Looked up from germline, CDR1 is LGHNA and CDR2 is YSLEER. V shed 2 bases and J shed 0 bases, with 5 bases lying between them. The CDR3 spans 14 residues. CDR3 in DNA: TGCGCCAGCAGCCAACAGGGCTCTGGAAACACCATATATTTT. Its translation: CASSQQGSGNTIYF.

CDR3 DNA sequence: TGTGCCAGCAGCCTCGGGACTAGCGGCTCCTACGAGCAGTACTTC. Its protein is CASSLGTSGSYEQYF. The genes are TRBV9 and TRBJ2-7, with 11 bases lining up with TRBD2. Per the germline V gene, CDR1 is SGDLS and CDR2 is YYNGEE. J lost 0 bases, V lost 4 bases, and 3 bases had no gene match. There are 15 residues in the CDR3.

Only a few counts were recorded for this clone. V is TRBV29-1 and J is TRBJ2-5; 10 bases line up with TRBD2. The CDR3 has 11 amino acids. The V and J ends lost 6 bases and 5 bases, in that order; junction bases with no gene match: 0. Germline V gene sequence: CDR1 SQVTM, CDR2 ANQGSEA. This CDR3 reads CSVLAGETQYF. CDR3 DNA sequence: TGCAGCGTACTAGCGGGGGAGACCCAGTACTTC.

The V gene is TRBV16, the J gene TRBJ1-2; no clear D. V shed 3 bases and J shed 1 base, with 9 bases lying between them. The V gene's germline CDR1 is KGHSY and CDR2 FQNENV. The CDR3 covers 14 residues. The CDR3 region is CASSQELVNYGYTF. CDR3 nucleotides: TGTGCCAGCAGCCAGGAATTAGTTAACTATGGCTACACCTTC. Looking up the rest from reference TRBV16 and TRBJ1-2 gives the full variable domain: GEEVAQTPKHLVRGEGQKAKLYCAPIKGHSYVFWYQQVLKNEFKFLISFQNENVFDETGMPKERFSAKCLPNSPCSLEIQATKLEDSAVYFCASSQELVNYGYTFGSGTRLTVV.